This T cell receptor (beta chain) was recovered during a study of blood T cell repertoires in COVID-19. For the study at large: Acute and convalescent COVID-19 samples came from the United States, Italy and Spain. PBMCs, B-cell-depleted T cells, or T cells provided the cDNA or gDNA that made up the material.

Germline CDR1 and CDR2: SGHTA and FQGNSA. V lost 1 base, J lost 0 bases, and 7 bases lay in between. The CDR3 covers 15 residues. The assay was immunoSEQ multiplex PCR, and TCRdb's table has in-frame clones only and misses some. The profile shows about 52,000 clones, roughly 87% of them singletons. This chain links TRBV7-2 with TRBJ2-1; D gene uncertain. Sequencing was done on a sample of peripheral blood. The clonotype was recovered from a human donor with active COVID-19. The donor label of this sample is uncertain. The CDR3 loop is CASSLGPGSYNEQFF. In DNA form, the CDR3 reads TGTGCCAGCAGCTTAGGGCCTGGCTCCTACAATGAGCAGTTCTTC.